This T cell receptor beta chain was recovered during a study of technical replicates of blood from a few donors. CDR3 length: 10 residues. V lost 3 bases to trimming and J lost 8 bases, with 7 bases between them. Germline CDR1 reads SQVTM; CDR2 reads ANQGSEA. Method: immunoSEQ multiplex PCR; TCRdb's copy keeps in-frame clones and lacks some. The table lists about 70,000 clones, less than 99% of them singletons, with 0.22% in the top ten. The material sequenced was T cells isolated from PBMCs. This sequence joins TRBV29-1 and TRBJ1-2, with D hard to call. The clonotype originates from a human donor in good health. The CDR3 sequence is CSVERVGYTF. DNA for the CDR3: TGCAGCGTTGAGAGGGTCGGCTACACCTTC.